One and the same sample provided the 3 T cell receptor beta chains below, sequenced in a study of T cell repertoires in cytomegalovirus infection. TCRdb processed the reads anew with MiXCR; each CDR3 protein has one entry. The sample yields some 600,000 distinct CDR3 sequences, approximately 25% seen once. The sample comprised CD8+ T cells from PBMCs. These receptors were obtained from a human donor in good health (CMV status not recorded). Some clones in this sample may be carry-over from other donors' samples.

This clonotype has at least ten counts. The genes are TRBV12-3 or TRBV12-4 and TRBJ1-2; no clear D gene. The CDR3 has 16 residues. V lost 0 bases and J 3 bases, leaving 14 bases between the germline ends. This CDR3 is CASSLADTVWDYGYTF. In nucleotides, the CDR3 is TGTGCCAGCAGTTTAGCGGATACAGTTTGGGACTATGGCTACACCTTC.

The chain recombines TRBV6-8 with TRBJ2-7; the D gene is possibly TRBD1 (5 bases). Germline loops: CDR1 MNHGY, CDR2 SAAAGT. The CDR3 is 14 residues long. Between the trimmed V and J ends, which lost 0 bases and 6 bases, there was a span of 12 bases. CDR3 sequence reads: CASSYSRQGSEQYV. The CDR3 region has the DNA TGTGCCAGCAGTTACTCAAGGCAGGGCTCCGAGCAGTACGTC.

This clonotype was found a few times. This rearrangement joins TRBV20-1 to TRBJ2-7, with 9 bases matching TRBD2. The CDR3 totals 15 residues. Germline loops: CDR1 DFQATT, CDR2 SNEGSKA (reference sequence). J lost 3 bases, V lost 2 bases, and 8 bases had no gene match. CDR3 amino acids: CSARLGAGGIYEQYF. The CDR3 coding sequence is TGCAGTGCTAGACTCGGAGCGGGGGGTATCTACGAGCAGTACTTC.